The source of this TCR beta chain is a study of T cells in Graves' hyperthyroidism and ophthalmopathy. PBMCs were collected from an approximately 9 ml volume of fresh peripheral blood. V lost 1 base, J lost 3 bases, and 10 bases lay in between. The germline gives CDR1 SGHAT, CDR2 FQNNGV. The CDR3 length is 14 residues. This clonotype was detected many times. Antigen specificity is unknown. Using RNA transcripts as the source, TCR beta CDR3 regions were amplified. HTBI primers were employed in a first-round RT-PCR of the TCR CDR3. One entry per CDR3 protein, called by TCRdb with MiXCR from the multiplex PCR reads. The sample includes 490,000 or so distinct CDR3 sequences, about 20% of them seen just once. Study-wide results and limits: Through a model of 13 V-J features, ophthalmopathy was separated from stable hyperthyroidism. Blood held most thyroid clonotypes expanded above 0.001 frequency.

The receptor comes from a woman aged 70-85 years with Graves' ophthalmopathy. The sequenced sample was blood. The chain couples TRBV11-2 to TRBJ2-7; D is unresolved. Here the CDR3 reads CASSLATENYEQYF. CDR3 sequence (DNA): TGTGCCAGCAGCTTAGCAACGGAGAACTACGAGCAGTACTTC.